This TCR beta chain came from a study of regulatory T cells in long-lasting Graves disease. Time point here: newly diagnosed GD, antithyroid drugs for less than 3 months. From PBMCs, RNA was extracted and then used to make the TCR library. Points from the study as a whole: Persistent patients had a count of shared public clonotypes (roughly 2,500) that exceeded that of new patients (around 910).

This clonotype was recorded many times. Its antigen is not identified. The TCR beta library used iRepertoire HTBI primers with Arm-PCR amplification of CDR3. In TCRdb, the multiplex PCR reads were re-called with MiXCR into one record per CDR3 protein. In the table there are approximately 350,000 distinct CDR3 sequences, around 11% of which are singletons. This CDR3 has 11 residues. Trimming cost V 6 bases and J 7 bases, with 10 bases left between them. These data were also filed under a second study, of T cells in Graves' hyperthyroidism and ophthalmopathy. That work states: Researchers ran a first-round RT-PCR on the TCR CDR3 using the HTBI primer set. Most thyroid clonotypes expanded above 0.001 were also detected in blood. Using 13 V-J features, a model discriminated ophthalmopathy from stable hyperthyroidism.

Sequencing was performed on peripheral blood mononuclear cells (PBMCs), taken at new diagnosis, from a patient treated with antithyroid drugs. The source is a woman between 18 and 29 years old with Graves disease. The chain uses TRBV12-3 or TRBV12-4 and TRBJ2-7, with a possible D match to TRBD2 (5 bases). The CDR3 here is CASSWESEQYF. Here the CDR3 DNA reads TGTGCCAGCAGCTGGGAGTCAGAGCAGTACTTC.